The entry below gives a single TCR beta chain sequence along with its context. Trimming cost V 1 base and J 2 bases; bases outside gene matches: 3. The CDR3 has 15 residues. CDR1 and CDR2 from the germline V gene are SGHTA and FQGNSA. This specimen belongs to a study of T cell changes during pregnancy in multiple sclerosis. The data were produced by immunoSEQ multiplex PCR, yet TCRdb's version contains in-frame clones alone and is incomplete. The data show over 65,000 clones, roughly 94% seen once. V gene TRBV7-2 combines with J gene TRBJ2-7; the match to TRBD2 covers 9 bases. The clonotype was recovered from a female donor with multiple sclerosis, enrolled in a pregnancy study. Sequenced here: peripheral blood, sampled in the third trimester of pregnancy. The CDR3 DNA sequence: TGTGCCAGCAGCTTAGTTAGCGGGGGCCCCTACGAGCAGTACTTC. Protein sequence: CASSLVSGGPYEQYF.